This is a list of T cell receptor beta chains from one sample in a study of cytomegalovirus exposure and HLA in healthy donors. Generated by immunoSEQ multiplex PCR, the TCRdb table keeps only in-frame clones and is missing some. This sample has under 200,000 clones; 86% occur once, and the top ten carry over 1.5%. The sequenced material came from PBMCs. The receptors were gathered from a woman younger than 35 in good health and CMV-seronegative. The CDR3 runs from the conserved cysteine through the conserved F or W. The D gene is left open where the match is weak. The size entry is marked missing in some rows and otherwise reads once, few, many or a size class.

J gene: TRBJ2-3
clone size: .
V gene: TRBV9
D gene: TRBD1
CDR3 protein: CASSVVGTGGTDTQYF
CDR3 DNA: TGTGCCAGCAGCGTAGTGGGGACAGGGGGGACAGATACGCAGTATTTT

J gene: TRBJ2-1
clone size: .
V gene: TRBV10-3
D gene: .
CDR3 protein: CAVASDSSYNEQFF
CDR3 DNA: TGTGCCGTTGCCAGCGATAGCTCCTACAATGAGCAGTTCTTC

J gene: TRBJ2-7
clone size: .
V gene: TRBV18
D gene: TRBD2
CDR3 protein: CASSPLGGTDEQYF
CDR3 DNA: TGTGCCAGCTCACCACTGGGAGGGACTGACGAGCAGTACTTC

J gene: TRBJ2-7
clone size: .
V gene: TRBV10-3
D gene: .
CDR3 protein: CAISRTMRQISYEQYF
CDR3 DNA: TGTGCCATCAGTCGAACTATGAGACAGATCTCCTACGAGCAGTACTTC

J gene: TRBJ2-7
clone size: .
V gene: TRBV6-5
D gene: .
CDR3 protein: CASSYSDRYEQYF
CDR3 DNA: TGTGCCAGCAGTTACTCTGACAGATACGAGCAGTACTTC

J gene: TRBJ1-2
clone size: .
V gene: TRBV27
D gene: TRBD1
CDR3 protein: CASSTGASVYGYTF
CDR3 DNA: TGTGCCAGCAGCACAGGGGCTTCAGTCTATGGCTACACCTTC

J gene: TRBJ2-3
clone size: .
V gene: TRBV2
D gene: TRBD2
CDR3 protein: CASSPGRAMDTQYF
CDR3 DNA: TGTGCCAGCAGTCCCGGGAGGGCCATGGATACGCAGTATTTT

J gene: TRBJ2-7
clone size: once
V gene: TRBV7-8
D gene: TRBD1
CDR3 protein: CASSFAWGQGIEQYF
CDR3 DNA: TGTGCCAGCAGCTTTGCGTGGGGACAGGGGATCGAGCAGTACTTC

J gene: TRBJ1-1
clone size: .
V gene: TRBV19
D gene: .
CDR3 protein: CASASGSEAFF
CDR3 DNA: TGTGCCAGTGCTAGCGGGAGTGAAGCTTTCTTT

J gene: TRBJ2-5
clone size: .
V gene: TRBV7-2
D gene: .
CDR3 protein: CASSLGWAGETQYF
CDR3 DNA: TGTGCCAGCAGCTTAGGCTGGGCGGGAGAGACCCAGTACTTC

J gene: TRBJ2-2
clone size: once
V gene: TRBV21-1
D gene: .
CDR3 protein: CASSNDRPTGELFF
CDR3 DNA: TGTGCCAGCAGCAACGACAGGCCGACCGGGGAGCTGTTTTTT

J gene: TRBJ2-7
clone size: .
V gene: TRBV27
D gene: .
CDR3 protein: CASSSTGAGEQYF
CDR3 DNA: TGTGCCAGCAGTTCTACAGGGGCGGGGGAGCAGTACTTC

J gene: TRBJ1-5
clone size: .
V gene: TRBV19
D gene: TRBD1
CDR3 protein: CASSIGTVNQPQHF
CDR3 DNA: TGTGCCAGTAGCATCGGGACAGTCAATCAGCCCCAGCATTTT

J gene: TRBJ2-7
clone size: .
V gene: TRBV6-5
D gene: TRBD1
CDR3 protein: CASSFGTGTVREQYF
CDR3 DNA: TGTGCCAGCAGTTTCGGGACAGGGACGGTCCGCGAGCAGTACTTC

J gene: TRBJ1-2
clone size: .
V gene: TRBV2
D gene: .
CDR3 protein: CASSATGLYGYTF
CDR3 DNA: TGTGCCAGCAGTGCTACAGGGCTCTATGGCTACACCTTC

J gene: TRBJ1-2
clone size: .
V gene: TRBV7-3
D gene: .
CDR3 protein: CASSLFGNNYGYTF
CDR3 DNA: TGTGCCAGCAGCTTATTCGGGAACAATTATGGCTACACCTTC

J gene: TRBJ2-7
clone size: .
V gene: TRBV5-4
D gene: TRBD2
CDR3 protein: CASSLHTGTSGGLDYEQYF
CDR3 DNA: TGTGCCAGCAGCCTCCACACCGGGACTAGCGGGGGGTTAGACTACGAGCAGTACTTC

J gene: TRBJ2-7
clone size: .
V gene: TRBV1
D gene: .
CDR3 protein: CTSSQRRLAGAHEQYF
CDR3 DNA: TGCACCAGCAGCCAGCGCAGACTAGCGGGAGCCCACGAGCAGTACTTC

J gene: TRBJ2-7
clone size: .
V gene: TRBV19
D gene: .
CDR3 protein: CASSMSFALYEQYF
CDR3 DNA: TGTGCCAGTAGTATGAGTTTTGCCCTCTACGAGCAGTACTTC

J gene: TRBJ2-7
clone size: .
V gene: TRBV4-2
D gene: TRBD2
CDR3 protein: CASSFQASGSYEQYF
CDR3 DNA: TGTGCCAGCAGCTTCCAAGCTAGCGGGAGCTACGAGCAGTACTTC

J gene: TRBJ2-5
clone size: .
V gene: TRBV13
D gene: .
CDR3 protein: CASSSRARRAQYF
CDR3 DNA: TGTGCCAGCAGCTCGAGGGCCCGCCGAGCCCAGTACTTC

J gene: TRBJ1-4
clone size: .
V gene: TRBV2
D gene: .
CDR3 protein: CASSEWSANEKLFF
CDR3 DNA: TGTGCCAGCAGTGAATGGTCGGCTAATGAAAAACTGTTTTTT

J gene: TRBJ2-1
clone size: .
V gene: TRBV11-2
D gene: TRBD2
CDR3 protein: CASSPTSGRAHEQFF
CDR3 DNA: TGTGCCAGCAGCCCCACTAGCGGGAGGGCCCATGAGCAGTTCTTC

J gene: TRBJ2-7
clone size: .
V gene: TRBV5-1
D gene: TRBD2
CDR3 protein: CASSLEAVSGGEANEQYF
CDR3 DNA: TGCGCCAGCAGCTTGGAGGCCGTTAGCGGGGGCGAAGCGAACGAGCAGTACTTC

J gene: TRBJ1-2
clone size: .
V gene: TRBV7-2
D gene: .
CDR3 protein: CASSLDRDRGYTF
CDR3 DNA: TGTGCCAGCAGCTTAGACCGGGATCGTGGCTACACCTTC

J gene: TRBJ2-1
clone size: .
V gene: TRBV27
D gene: .
CDR3 protein: CASSLGQYNEQFF
CDR3 DNA: TGTGCCAGCAGTTTGGGGCAGTACAATGAGCAGTTCTTC

J gene: TRBJ1-2
clone size: .
V gene: TRBV27
D gene: TRBD1
CDR3 protein: CASSPGGRNGYTF
CDR3 DNA: TGTGCCAGCAGCCCAGGGGGAAGAAATGGCTACACCTTC

J gene: TRBJ2-5
clone size: .
V gene: TRBV9
D gene: .
CDR3 protein: CASSLGMGKETQYF
CDR3 DNA: TGTGCCAGCAGCCTCGGGATGGGGAAAGAGACCCAGTACTTC

J gene: TRBJ1-6
clone size: once
V gene: TRBV13
D gene: TRBD1
CDR3 protein: CAAGGKDSPLHF
CDR3 DNA: TGTGCCGCAGGGGGCAAGGACTCACCCCTCCACTTT

J gene: TRBJ2-1
clone size: .
V gene: TRBV7-2
D gene: TRBD1
CDR3 protein: CASSYGQGENEQFF
CDR3 DNA: TGTGCCAGCAGCTATGGACAGGGGGAAAATGAGCAGTTCTTC

J gene: TRBJ1-1
clone size: few
V gene: TRBV5-6
D gene: .
CDR3 protein: CASSLGPTDTEAFF
CDR3 DNA: TGTGCCAGCAGCTTGGGTCCGACAGACACTGAAGCTTTCTTT

J gene: TRBJ2-2
clone size: .
V gene: TRBV6-1
D gene: .
CDR3 protein: CASRVQVNTGELFF
CDR3 DNA: TGTGCCAGCAGGGTACAGGTAAACACCGGGGAGCTGTTTTTT

J gene: TRBJ1-5
clone size: .
V gene: TRBV5-1
D gene: .
CDR3 protein: CASSLDAGEQPQHF
CDR3 DNA: TGCGCCAGCAGCTTGGACGCCGGGGAACAGCCCCAGCATTTT

J gene: TRBJ2-7
clone size: few
V gene: TRBV5-1
D gene: .
CDR3 protein: CASSLNQELARYEQYF
CDR3 DNA: TGCGCCAGCAGCCTGAACCAAGAACTAGCTCGGTACGAGCAGTACTTC

J gene: TRBJ2-5
clone size: .
V gene: TRBV5-6
D gene: TRBD2
CDR3 protein: CASSSSGGGQETQYF
CDR3 DNA: TGTGCCAGCAGCTCTAGCGGGGGGGGCCAAGAGACCCAGTACTTC